The 18 T cell receptor beta chains reported below all come from one sample, sequenced in a study of blood T cell repertoires in COVID-19. Here immunoSEQ multiplex PCR was the method, and the copy in TCRdb shows in-frame clones only, minus some. The profile shows some 140,000 clones, around 83% of them singletons. Sequencing was done on a sample of peripheral blood. These receptors originate from a woman in her sixties with COVID-19, enrolled during active disease.

This clone was seen only a few times. The V gene is TRBV10-2, the J gene TRBJ2-5; TRBD2 aligns across 13 bases. The CDR3 spans 16 residues. Germline CDR1 WSHSY, CDR2 SAAADI. Trimming at V came to 6 bases and at J to 2 bases, leaving 6 bases not matched to a gene. CDR3 region: CASRTSGGPAQETQYF. The CDR3 DNA reads as TGCGCCAGCAGGACTAGCGGGGGGCCCGCACAAGAGACCCAGTACTTC.

The chain combines TRBV24-1 with TRBJ1-2; possible D gene TRBD1, 6 bases. The germline gives CDR1 KGHDR, CDR2 SFDVKD. The CDR3 covers 15 residues. Trimming stripped 6 bases from V and 2 bases from J, with 15 bases between. The CDR3 reads CATSFSGVPNYGYTF. CDR3 bases: TGTGCCACCAGTTTTTCAGGGGTCCCGAACTATGGCTACACCTTC.

This chain connects TRBV3-1 (or the pseudogene TRBV3-2) to TRBJ1-6, with a weak D call TRBD1 (6 bases). V lost 2 bases and J 9 bases, leaving 11 bases between the germline ends. Germline V gene sequence: CDR1 LGHDT, CDR2 YNNKEL (reference sequence). The CDR3 spans 14 residues. The CDR3 sequence is CASSQRGGSSPLHF. CDR3 bases: TGTGCCAGCAGCCAAAGGGGGGGTAGTTCACCCCTCCACTTT.

This clone was counted at least ten times. The chain couples TRBV19 to TRBJ2-1; 12 nucleotides match TRBD2. The J segment lost 7 bases and the V segment lost 7 bases, leaving 8 bases of the junction unmatched. Per germline, CDR1 LNHDA and CDR2 SQIVND (reference sequence). The CDR3 has 15 amino acids. The CDR3 region is CASNPLAGGRNEQFF. The CDR3, as DNA: TGTGCCAGTAACCCCCTAGCGGGAGGGCGTAATGAGCAGTTCTTC.

The chain uses TRBV25-1 and TRBJ2-1; 8 positions agree with TRBD1. This CDR3 comprises 14 residues. CDR1 and CDR2 (germline): MGHDK, SYGVNS. Germline trimming cut 8 bases from V and 4 bases from J; bases unmatched to any gene: 7. The CDR3 nucleotides read TGTGCCAGCGAACACAGGGGGGTTTACAATGAGCAGTTCTTC. Translated, it gives CASEHRGVYNEQFF.

This clone came up once. The sample has other DNA sequences that encode this CDR3 too. This chain joins TRBV9 and TRBJ1-1; weak D call: TRBD1 (5 bases). The V gene lost 0 bases and the J gene lost 2 bases, with 11 bases spanning the gap. Germline assignment: CDR1 SGDLS and CDR2 YYNGEE. This CDR3 is built from 15 residues. In nucleotides, the CDR3 is TGTGCCAGCAGCGTAGAGCCGGGGGGTAACACTGAAGCTTTCTTT. Protein: CASSVEPGGNTEAFF.

The V gene is TRBV6-5, the J gene TRBJ1-1; TRBD1 agrees at 7 bases. The V and J ends lost 7 bases and 3 bases, in that order; junction bases with no gene match: 11. CDR1 and CDR2 from the germline V gene are MNHEY and SVGAGI. This CDR3 spans 15 amino acids. As DNA, the CDR3 is TGTGCCAGCAACATAGCAGGGGGGTATGACACTGAAGCTTTCTTT. It is translated as CASNIAGGYDTEAFF.

The chain carries TRBV18 and TRBJ1-5; D is perhaps TRBD1 (5 bases). Trimming cost V 2 bases and J 7 bases, with 12 bases left between them. The CDR3 length is 14 residues. Looked up from germline, CDR1 is KGHSH and CDR2 is LQKENI. CDR3 sequence: CASSPVGGKQPQHF. The CDR3 coding sequence is TGTGCCAGCTCACCAGTGGGGGGGAAACAGCCCCAGCATTTT.

The chain uses TRBV29-1 and TRBJ2-3; maybe TRBD2 (5 bases). The V end was cut by 0 bases, the J end by 3 bases, with 22 bases between. The CDR3 is made up of 18 amino acids. Germline CDR1 is SQVTM and CDR2 is ANQGSEA. CDR3 sequence (DNA): TGCAGCGTTGAAGATCGACGGGGTGCCGGCCAAGAGACAGATACGCAGTATTTT. Protein sequence: CSVEDRRGAGQETDTQYF.

The chain has TRBV15 and TRBJ2-3; 10 nucleotides align to TRBD1. The trim removed 3 bases at V and 0 bases at J, leaving 3 bases unmatched. Germline V CDR1 and CDR2: LNHNV, YYDKDF (reference sequence). There are 16 residues in the CDR3. The CDR3 here is CATSSGQGVSTDTQYF. In DNA, the CDR3 is TGTGCCACCAGCAGTGGACAGGGGGTTAGCACAGATACGCAGTATTTT.

The chain links TRBV11-2 to TRBJ1-2; D gene ambiguous. V was cut by 5 bases and J by 2 bases, with 9 bases left in between. CDR1 and CDR2 from the germline V gene are SGHAT and FQNNGV. This CDR3 has 13 residues. CDR3 in DNA: TGTGCCAGCAGCATACGAGAGAACTATGGCTACACCTTC. It codes for CASSIRENYGYTF.

This chain joins TRBV11-2 and TRBJ1-1; possible D gene TRBD1, 5 bases. The CDR3 loop spans 14 amino acids. Germline V gives CDR1 SGHAT, CDR2 FQNNGV. The germline V and J ends were trimmed by 2 bases and 4 bases, with 11 bases remaining between them. The CDR3 reads CASSLIPGGTEAFF. DNA of the CDR3: TGTGCCAGCAGCTTAATACCGGGGGGCACTGAAGCTTTCTTT.

V and J are TRBV10-1 and TRBJ2-3; TRBD2 aligns across 8 bases. This CDR3 spans 15 amino acids. CDR1 and CDR2 from the germline V gene are WNHNN and SYGVQD (reference sequence). V trimming: 4 bases; J trimming: 5 bases; junction bases outside the gene matches: 8. The CDR3 region has the DNA TGCGCCAGCAGTGTAACGGGGGGGCTGGGAGATACGCAGTATTTT. Its translation is CASSVTGGLGDTQYF.

Turning to this clone: The sample carries other DNA sequences with the same CDR3. V usage is TRBV4-1 and J usage is TRBJ1-2; D uncertain. The CDR3 is 14 residues long. Germline V CDR1 and CDR2: MGHRA, YSYEKL. V was pared by 1 base and J by 2 bases, with 8 bases between. The CDR3 bases are TGCGCCAGCAGCCAAGTCGCCGGGAACTATGGCTACACCTTC. Translation: CASSQVAGNYGYTF.

The chain carries TRBV19 and TRBJ1-5, with D tentatively TRBD1 (5 bases). V was cut by 8 bases and J by 4 bases, with 21 bases left in between. The CDR3 is 16 amino acids. Germline V gives CDR1 LNHDA, CDR2 SQIVND (reference sequence). For the CDR3, the DNA is TGTGCCAGTGTCCTCGGACATTTAGGTAGAAATCAGCCCCAGCATTTT. Translating it yields CASVLGHLGRNQPQHF.

The V and J genes are TRBV14 and TRBJ2-5, with 7 bases aligning to TRBD1. Trimming cost V 3 bases and J 6 bases; bases outside gene matches: 4. CDR3 size: 13 residues. Germline assignment: CDR1 SGHDN and CDR2 FVKESK. The CDR3 spells CASSHRQGQTQYF. The CDR3 region has the DNA TGTGCCAGCAGCCATAGACAGGGTCAGACCCAGTACTTC.

About this clone itself: The sample holds other DNA sequences that translate to the same CDR3. The CDR3 here is CASSQAQRNEKLFF. The CDR3 DNA reads as TGTGCCAGCAGCCAAGCCCAGCGTAATGAAAAACTGTTTTTT. V is TRBV3-1 (or the pseudogene TRBV3-2) and J is TRBJ1-4; no clear D. CDR3 length: 14 residues. The ends were cut back, 1 base at V and 4 bases at J, with 7 bases in the middle. In germline, CDR1 is LGHDT, CDR2 YNNKEL (reference sequence).

This sequence joins TRBV18 and TRBJ1-2; maybe TRBD1 (5 bases). CDR1 is KGHSH, CDR2 LQKENI, per germline. The CDR3 is made up of 15 amino acids. Trimming shortened V by 4 bases and J by 4 bases, and 16 bases separated the two germline ends. The CDR3 sequence is CASSQSWGESYGYTF. The CDR3 coding sequence is TGTGCCAGCTCACAATCGTGGGGGGAGAGCTATGGCTACACCTTC.